The sequence of this T cell receptor (beta chain) was determined in a study of identical twins. In this sample, this clonotype turned up a few times. What it recognizes is unknown. Notes on the study in general: With beta out-of-frame sequences, excess sharing by twins was weaker. Clonotypes of the beta chain that were abundant in cord blood carried fewer insertions (memory repertoires showed none). Out-of-frame alpha sequences shared between twins exhibited an excess of low generation probability.

This CDR3 comprises 12 residues. V dropped 8 bases and J dropped 2; count of bases not matched to a gene: 2. Unique molecular identifiers were present on the cDNA, and a universal primer site came from template switching. Using its own MiXCR run on the 5' RACE reads, TCRdb lists one record per CDR3 protein. The sample includes 510,000 or so distinct CDR3 sequences, 12% to 15% seen only once; the top ten take more than 0.4%. The same data also contributed to another study, on yellow fever vaccine responses in identical twins.

This receptor was identified in a woman younger than 30 in good health. Sequenced sample: CD4+ T cells sorted from blood. The chain couples TRBV12-3 or TRBV12-4 to TRBJ1-2; 7 nucleotides agree with TRBD1. DNA of the CDR3: TGTGCCAGCCAGGACAGGAACTATGGCTACACCTTC. Translating gives CASQDRNYGYTF.